This TCR beta chain originates from a study of human T cells and chemical hapten exposure. MiXCR, applied by TCRdb to the RACE reads, yields one record per CDR3 protein. Among about 92,000 distinct CDR3 sequences listed, 9.6% were seen once. Germline assignment: CDR1 DFQATT and CDR2 SNEGSKA (reference sequence). The CDR3 totals 12 residues. Time point indicated: pre-sensitization, week 0. Treatment denoted: therapeutic diphenylcyclopropenone sensitization with weekly scalp DPC. This clonotype was seen repeatedly, ten times or more. Sequence at one end of the junction differs from germline and may be a read error.

This receptor was identified in a woman in her thirties or forties with alopecia areata. Some clones in this sample may be carry-over from other donors' samples. The rearrangement links TRBV20-1 to TRBJ2-3; TRBD2 matches at 8 bases. This specimen consisted of whole blood, obtained in connection with sensitization to the hapten diphenylcyclopropenone (DPC). CDR3 nucleotides: TGTTTCGCGGGGGGATTCACAGATACGCAGTATTTT. Its translation is CFAGGFTDTQYF.